The 22 T cell receptor beta chains below come from one sample, sequenced in a study of T cells in Graves' hyperthyroidism and ophthalmopathy. Template material for amplifying TCR beta CDR3 regions consisted of RNA transcripts. The HTBI primer set drove a first-round RT-PCR of the TCR CDR3. Each CDR3 protein gets one entry after TCRdb re-called the multiplex PCR reads with MiXCR. Of 300,000 to 450,000 distinct CDR3 sequences in the sample, approximately 14% were seen once. The specimen sequenced was blood. The receptors stem from a woman aged 18-29 years with Graves' hyperthyroidism that later progressed to Graves' ophthalmopathy.

This clonotype was seen ten or more times. The chain combines TRBV28 with TRBJ2-1, with 8 bases that match TRBD1. The ends lost 7 bases at V and 5 bases at J; junction bases unmatched: 16. Germline V gives CDR1 MDHEN, CDR2 SYDVKM. The CDR3 has 17 residues. CDR3 nucleotides: TGTGCCAGCAATAACCACCGGGGGCAGGGGGCTAACAATGAGCAGTTCTTC. This encodes CASNNHRGQGANNEQFF.

This clonotype has ten or more counts. The chain links TRBV28 to TRBJ2-7; 11 positions agree with TRBD2. CDR3 length equals 15 residues. The V gene's germline CDR1 is MDHEN and CDR2 SYDVKM. V lost 5 bases and J lost 4; bases outside the gene matches: 7. The DNA for the CDR3 is TGTGCCAGCAGTGAGACTAGCGGGACCCCATACGAGCAGTACTTC. Its protein product is CASSETSGTPYEQYF.

This clonotype was seen only a few times. The chain combines TRBV4-1 with TRBJ2-6; D is unclear. Germline-derived CDR1 and CDR2 are MGHRA and YSYEKL. V was pared by 0 bases and J by 7 bases, with 16 bases between. The CDR3 is made up of 17 amino acids. The CDR3 spells CASSQEGYRSRANVLTF. For the CDR3, the DNA is TGCGCCAGCAGCCAAGAGGGGTACAGATCTAGAGCCAACGTCCTGACTTTC.

This clonotype was picked up a small number of times. The chain recombines TRBV4-3 with TRBJ2-1; 10 bases line up with TRBD2. In germline, CDR1 is LGHNA, CDR2 YSLEER. V shed 4 bases, J shed 7 bases, and the junction held 10 bases outside the gene matches. The CDR3 totals 16 residues. In nucleotides, the CDR3 is TGCGCCAGCAGCCCACGGAGCGGGAGGGACATGAATGAGCAGTTCTTC. The encoded protein is CASSPRSGRDMNEQFF.

Only a few counts were recorded for this clonotype. J is TRBJ2-7 and V is TRBV5-8; 7 bases line up with TRBD1. The junction had 4 bases not matched to a gene; V was cut back by 4 bases and J by 3 bases. Germline CDR1 SGHTS, CDR2 YDEGEE. The CDR3 runs to 13 residues. The CDR3 is CASSKGTDYEQYF. CDR3 coding DNA: TGTGCCAGCAGCAAAGGGACAGACTACGAGCAGTACTTC.

This clonotype was seen ten or more times. The chain has TRBV7-2 and TRBJ2-7; perhaps TRBD1 as D (5 bases). Germline V gene data show CDR1 as SGHTA and CDR2 as FQGNSA. Trimming stripped 3 bases from V and 1 base from J, with 13 bases between. CDR3 size: 15 residues. The CDR3 loop reads CASSFGAERSYEQYF. The CDR3 DNA reads as TGTGCCAGCAGCTTTGGGGCAGAACGGTCCTACGAGCAGTACTTC.

Many counts were recorded for this clonotype. The genes are TRBV28 and TRBJ2-5; 12 nucleotides agree with TRBD2. V was clipped by 2 bases and J by 5 bases; unmatched bases: 9. CDR1 is MDHEN and CDR2 is SYDVKM in the germline V gene. The CDR3 covers 17 residues. CDR3 bases: TGTGCCAGCAGTTTAGCAGTCGGACTAGCGGGACCGGAGACCCAGTACTTC. It encodes CASSLAVGLAGPETQYF.

This sequence joins TRBV29-1 and TRBJ2-7; 9 bases match TRBD1. Germline CDR1 and CDR2: SQVTM and ANQGSEA. The trim removed 2 bases at V and 4 bases at J, leaving 6 bases unmatched. This CDR3 has 14 amino acids. The CDR3, as DNA: TGCAGCGTTGAAACTCGGGACAGGGCGTACGAGCAGTACTTC. It encodes CSVETRDRAYEQYF.

This clonotype was recorded many times. The chain employs TRBV15 and TRBJ1-6; maybe TRBD1 (6 bases). V shed 6 bases and J shed 7 bases, with 13 bases lying between them. Germline assignment: CDR1 LNHNV and CDR2 YYDKDF (reference sequence). This CDR3 has 14 residues. The CDR3 here is CATSSLGANSPLHF. As DNA, the CDR3 is TGTGCCACCAGTAGTCTGGGGGCCAATTCACCCCTCCACTTT. The whole variable domain, filled in from reference TRBV15 and TRBJ1-6, reads DAMVIQNPRYQVTQFGKPVTLSCSQTLNHNVMYWYQQKSSQAPKLLFHYYDKDFNNEADTPDNFQSRRPNTSFCFLDIRSPGLGDTAMYLCATSSLGANSPLHFGNGTRLTVT.

The chain employs TRBV5-4 and TRBJ2-1; the match to TRBD2 covers 15 bases. There are 17 residues in the CDR3. The germline V gene encodes CDR1 SGHNT and CDR2 YYREEE (reference sequence). J lost 1 base, V lost 4 bases, and 3 bases had no gene match. The CDR3 sequence: CASSEGLAGGSYNEQFF. CDR3 sequence (DNA): TGTGCCAGCAGCGAGGGACTAGCGGGAGGTTCCTACAATGAGCAGTTCTTC.

This clonotype has at least ten counts. The V gene is TRBV4-1, the J gene TRBJ2-7; the match to TRBD2 covers 13 bases. The V gene end was trimmed by 1 base and the J gene end by 4 bases; junction bases not matched to a gene: 4. The CDR3 covers 16 residues. Looked up from germline, CDR1 is MGHRA and CDR2 is YSYEKL. The CDR3 nucleotides read TGCGCCAGCAGCCAAGGGACTAGCGGGAGTACGTACGAGCAGTACTTC. Protein sequence: CASSQGTSGSTYEQYF.

In this sample, this clonotype turned up many times. The chain joins TRBV29-1 to TRBJ1-1, with 8 bases that match TRBD1. Trimming took 5 bases from V and 4 from J; bases not matched to a gene: 6. The CDR3 is 13 amino acids. The germline gives CDR1 SQVTM, CDR2 ANQGSEA. The CDR3 reads CSVQDREGTEAFF. The CDR3 DNA reads as TGCAGCGTTCAGGACAGGGAGGGCACTGAAGCTTTCTTT. Complete variable domain (other parts from reference TRBV29-1 and TRBJ1-1): SAVISQKPSRDICQRGTSLTIQCQVDSQVTMMFWYRQQPGQSLTLIATANQGSEATYESGFVIDKFPISRPNLTFSTLTVSNMSPEDSSIYLCSVQDREGTEAFFGQGTRLTVV.

The chain carries TRBV4-1 and TRBJ2-5; D remains ambiguous. Germline V gene data show CDR1 as MGHRA and CDR2 as YSYEKL. CDR3 length equals 14 residues. Trimming removed 1 base from V and 0 bases from J, with 6 bases in between. CDR3 bases: TGCGCCAGCAGCCAAGGACGGTACCAAGAGACCCAGTACTTC. Translation: CASSQGRYQETQYF.

This clonotype was counted at least ten times. The rearrangement links TRBV6-6 to TRBJ2-7, with TRBD1 as a possible D gene (5 bases). There are 16 residues in the CDR3. V was clipped by 0 bases and J by 5 bases, with 17 bases between them. The germline gives CDR1 MNHNY, CDR2 SVGAGI (reference sequence). The CDR3 region is CASSYSNPREGNEQYF. The CDR3 DNA reads as TGTGCCAGCAGTTACTCGAACCCCAGGGAAGGAAACGAGCAGTACTTC.

Many counts were recorded for this clonotype. This chain's CDR3 is CASSQRSNQPQHF. DNA of the CDR3: TGTGCCAGCAGCCAGCGAAGTAATCAGCCCCAGCATTTT. The V gene is TRBV3-1, the J gene TRBJ1-5; no clear D. The CDR3 loop spans 13 amino acids. V was pared by 3 bases and J by 4 bases, with 7 bases between. Germline V gene lookup returns CDR1 LGHDT and CDR2 YNNKEL (reference sequence).

The CDR3 DNA reads TGTGCCAGTGGCCTGGCGGGGGATCAGCCCCAGCATTTT. Protein product: CASGLAGDQPQHF. The chain recombines TRBV7-8 with TRBJ1-5; tentatively, D is TRBD1 (5 bases). Looked up from germline, CDR1 is SGHVS and CDR2 is FQNEAQ. The CDR3 length is 13 residues. V dropped 9 bases and J dropped 5 bases, with 14 bases sitting between them.

This clonotype has a count of ten or more. This rearrangement joins TRBV24-1 to TRBJ2-5; 9 positions match TRBD1. The CDR3 contains 16 residues. J gave up 4 bases and V 5 bases, and 10 bases lay outside the gene matches. In germline, CDR1 is KGHDR, CDR2 SFDVKD. CDR3 sequence reads: CATSASDRGKIETQYF. The CDR3 coding sequence is TGTGCCACCAGTGCCTCGGACAGGGGCAAGATAGAGACCCAGTACTTC.

This clonotype was seen repeatedly, ten times or more. This rearrangement joins TRBV12-3 or TRBV12-4 to TRBJ2-2; TRBD1 matches 8 bases. The CDR3 spans 18 residues. V trimming: 3 bases; J trimming: 3 bases; junction bases outside the gene matches: 12. CDR3 in amino acids: CASSFRDRWLDDTGELFF. Written as DNA, the CDR3 is TGTGCCAGCAGTTTTCGGGACAGGTGGTTGGACGACACCGGGGAGCTGTTTTTT.

The V gene is TRBV7-9, the J gene TRBJ2-1, with D unclear. Trimming took off 4 bases at V and 2 bases at J, with 9 bases between the two ends. CDR1 SEHNR and CDR2 FQNEAQ come from the germline V gene (reference sequence). CDR3 length: 14 residues. The CDR3 coding sequence is TGTGCCAGCAGCTCTCCTCCCCCCTACAATGAGCAGTTCTTC. Its protein product is CASSSPPPYNEQFF.

This clonotype was observed many times. This chain links TRBV7-9 with TRBJ2-2; 7 nucleotides line up with TRBD1. From germline, CDR1 is SEHNR and CDR2 FQNEAQ (reference sequence). The CDR3 has 16 amino acids. The V and J ends lost 6 bases and 3 bases, in that order; junction bases with no gene match: 10. CDR3: CASRRPRGQDTGELFF. CDR3 coding DNA: TGTGCCAGCAGGCGTCCTAGGGGGCAGGACACCGGGGAGCTGTTTTTT.

This clonotype was seen a handful of times. The chain has TRBV5-1 and TRBJ2-7; D is unclear. Per germline, CDR1 SGHRS and CDR2 YFSETQ. Trimming took 5 bases from V and 0 from J, leaving 18 bases between them. The CDR3 covers 16 residues. In DNA form, the CDR3 reads TGCGCCAGCAGAACAAGGTTGCCGAATCTCTCCTACGAGCAGTACTTC. It yields the protein CASRTRLPNLSYEQYF.

In this sample, this clonotype turned up many times. CDR3 nucleotide sequence: TGTGCCAGCAGTCCACAGGGGGGAGGCTACACCTTC. As protein: CASSPQGGGYTF. The V call is TRBV27, the J call TRBJ1-2; 8 bases fit TRBD1. Germline V gives CDR1 MNHEY, CDR2 SMNVEV (reference sequence). This CDR3 is built from 12 residues. The junction had 4 bases not matched to a gene; V was cut back by 5 bases and J by 8 bases.